The T cell receptor beta chain described here comes from a study of human T cells and chemical hapten exposure. Study overall: Patients got weekly scalp diphenylcyclopropenone doses over the approximately 24-week study.

The CDR3 sequence is 13 residues long. Between the trimmed V and J ends, which lost 2 bases and 1 base, there was a span of 5 bases. CDR1 is MGHRA, CDR2 YSYEKL, per germline. This clonotype was counted only a few times. Specified time point: patch test 1, 2 weeks after DPC sensitization. Sample treatment: therapeutic diphenylcyclopropenone sensitization with weekly scalp DPC. Blood draws came before every patch-test application. Total RNA was extracted from unfractionated whole blood. TCRdb itself ran the RACE reads through MiXCR, one entry per CDR3 protein. The sample contains 100,000 to 150,000 distinct CDR3 sequences, roughly 13% of which appear only once.

This sequence was found in a man aged 18 to 30 with alopecia areata. Some clones in this sample may be carry-over from other donors' samples. Source: whole blood, taken in connection with sensitization to the hapten diphenylcyclopropenone (DPC). V and J are TRBV4-1 and TRBJ1-1; D is undetermined. The CDR3 is CASSQSRNTEAFF. DNA of the CDR3: TGCGCCAGCAGCCAATCCAGGAACACTGAAGCTTTCTTT.